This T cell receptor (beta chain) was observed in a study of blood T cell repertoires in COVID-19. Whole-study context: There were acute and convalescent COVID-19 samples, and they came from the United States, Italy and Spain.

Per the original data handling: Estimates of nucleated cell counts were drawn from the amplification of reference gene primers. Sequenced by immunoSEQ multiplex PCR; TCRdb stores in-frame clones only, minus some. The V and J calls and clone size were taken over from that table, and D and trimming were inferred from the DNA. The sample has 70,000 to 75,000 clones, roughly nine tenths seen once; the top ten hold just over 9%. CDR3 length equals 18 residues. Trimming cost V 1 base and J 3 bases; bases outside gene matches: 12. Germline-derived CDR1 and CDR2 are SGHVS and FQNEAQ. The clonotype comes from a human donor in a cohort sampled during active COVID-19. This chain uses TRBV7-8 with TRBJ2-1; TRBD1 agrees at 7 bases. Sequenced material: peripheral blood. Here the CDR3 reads CASSLDLGQERLYNEQFF. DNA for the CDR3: TGTGCCAGCAGCTTAGACCTTGGACAGGAACGCCTCTACAATGAGCAGTTCTTC.